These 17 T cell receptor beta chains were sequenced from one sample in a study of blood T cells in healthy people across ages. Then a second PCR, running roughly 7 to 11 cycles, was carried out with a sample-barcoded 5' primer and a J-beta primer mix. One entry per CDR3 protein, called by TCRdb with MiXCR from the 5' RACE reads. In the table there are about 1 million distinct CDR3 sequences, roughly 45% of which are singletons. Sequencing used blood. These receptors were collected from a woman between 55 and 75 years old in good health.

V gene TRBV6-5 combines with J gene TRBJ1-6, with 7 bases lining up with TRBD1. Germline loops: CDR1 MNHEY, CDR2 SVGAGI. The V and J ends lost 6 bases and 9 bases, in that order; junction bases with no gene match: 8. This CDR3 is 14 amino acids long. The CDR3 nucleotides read TGTGCCAGCAGGACGGAGGGGGCGGGTTCACCCCTCCACTTT. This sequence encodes CASRTEGAGSPLHF.

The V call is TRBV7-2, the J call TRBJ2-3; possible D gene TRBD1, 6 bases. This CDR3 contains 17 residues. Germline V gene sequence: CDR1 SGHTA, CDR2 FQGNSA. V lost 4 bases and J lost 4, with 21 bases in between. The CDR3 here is CASSSHYRALVSDTQYF. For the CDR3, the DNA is TGTGCCAGCAGCTCACACTACAGGGCCCTGGTATCAGATACGCAGTATTTT.

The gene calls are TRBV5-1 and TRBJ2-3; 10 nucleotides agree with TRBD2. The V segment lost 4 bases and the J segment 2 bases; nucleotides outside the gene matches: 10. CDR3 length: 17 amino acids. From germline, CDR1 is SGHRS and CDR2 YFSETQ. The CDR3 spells CASSTREGLADTDTQYF. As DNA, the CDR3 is TGCGCCAGCAGCACCCGAGAAGGACTAGCGGACACAGATACGCAGTATTTT.

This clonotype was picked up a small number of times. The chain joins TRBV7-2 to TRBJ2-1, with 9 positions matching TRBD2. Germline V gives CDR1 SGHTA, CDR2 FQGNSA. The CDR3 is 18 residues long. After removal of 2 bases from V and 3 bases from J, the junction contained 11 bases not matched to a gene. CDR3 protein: CASSLTQWGSGGYNEQFF. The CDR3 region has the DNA TGTGCCAGCAGCTTAACCCAGTGGGGTAGCGGGGGCTACAATGAGCAGTTCTTC.

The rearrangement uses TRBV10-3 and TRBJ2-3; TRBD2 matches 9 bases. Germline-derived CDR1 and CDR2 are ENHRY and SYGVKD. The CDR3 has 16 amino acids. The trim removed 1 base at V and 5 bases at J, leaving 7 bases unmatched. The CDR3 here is CAISELGRAGGDTQYF. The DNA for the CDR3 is TGTGCCATCAGTGAGTTGGGACGAGCGGGAGGAGATACGCAGTATTTT.

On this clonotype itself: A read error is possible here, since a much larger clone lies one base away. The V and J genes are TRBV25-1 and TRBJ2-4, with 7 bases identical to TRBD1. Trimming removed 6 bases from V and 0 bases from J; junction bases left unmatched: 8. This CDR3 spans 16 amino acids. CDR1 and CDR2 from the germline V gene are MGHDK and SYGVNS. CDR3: CASSSNRGIAKNIQYF. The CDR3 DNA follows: TGTGCCAGCAGCAGCAACAGGGGAATAGCCAAAAACATTCAGTACTTC.

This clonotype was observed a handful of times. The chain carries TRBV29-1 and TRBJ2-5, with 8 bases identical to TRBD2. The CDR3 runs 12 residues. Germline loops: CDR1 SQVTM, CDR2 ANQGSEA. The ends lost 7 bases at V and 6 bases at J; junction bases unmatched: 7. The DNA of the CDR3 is TGCAGCGCCGCTCGGGGGGGACAGACCCAGTACTTC. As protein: CSAARGGQTQYF. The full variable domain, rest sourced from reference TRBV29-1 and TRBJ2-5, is SAVISQKPSRDICQRGTSLTIQCQVDSQVTMMFWYRQQPGQSLTLIATANQGSEATYESGFVIDKFPISRPNLTFSTLTVSNMSPEDSSIYLCSAARGGQTQYFGPGTRLLVL.

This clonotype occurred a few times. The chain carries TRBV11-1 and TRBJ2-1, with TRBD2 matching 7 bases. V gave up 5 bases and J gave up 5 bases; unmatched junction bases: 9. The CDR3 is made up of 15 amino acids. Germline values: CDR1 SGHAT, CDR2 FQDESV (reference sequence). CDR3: CASSPRTRDHNEQFF. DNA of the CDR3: TGTGCCAGCAGCCCTAGGACTAGGGACCACAATGAGCAGTTCTTC.

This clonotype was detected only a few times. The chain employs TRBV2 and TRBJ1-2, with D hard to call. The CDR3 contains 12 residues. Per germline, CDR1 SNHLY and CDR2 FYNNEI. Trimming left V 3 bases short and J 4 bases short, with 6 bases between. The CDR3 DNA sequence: TGTGCCAGCAGTGAGGGGTCCTATGGCTACACCTTC. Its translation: CASSEGSYGYTF.

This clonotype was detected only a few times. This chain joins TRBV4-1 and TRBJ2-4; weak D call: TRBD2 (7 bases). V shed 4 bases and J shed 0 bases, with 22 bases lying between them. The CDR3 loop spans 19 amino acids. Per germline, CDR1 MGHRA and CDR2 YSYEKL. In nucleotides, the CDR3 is TGCGCCAGCAGCCGTACGGGGGGCGAACCGGGGCTAGCCAAAAACATTCAGTACTTC. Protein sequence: CASSRTGGEPGLAKNIQYF.

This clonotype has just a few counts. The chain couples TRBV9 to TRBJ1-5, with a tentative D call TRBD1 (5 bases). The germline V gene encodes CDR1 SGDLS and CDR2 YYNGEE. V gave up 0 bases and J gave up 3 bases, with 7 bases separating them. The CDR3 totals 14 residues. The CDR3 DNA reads TGTGCCAGCAGCGTAGGACAGAACAATCAGCCCCAGCATTTT. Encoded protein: CASSVGQNNQPQHF.

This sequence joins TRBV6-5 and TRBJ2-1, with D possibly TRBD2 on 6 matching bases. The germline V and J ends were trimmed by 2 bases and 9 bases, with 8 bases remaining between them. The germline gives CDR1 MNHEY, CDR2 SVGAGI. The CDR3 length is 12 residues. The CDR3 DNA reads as TGTGCCAGCAGTTACGGGGGGAGTGAGCAGTTCTTC. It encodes CASSYGGSEQFF.

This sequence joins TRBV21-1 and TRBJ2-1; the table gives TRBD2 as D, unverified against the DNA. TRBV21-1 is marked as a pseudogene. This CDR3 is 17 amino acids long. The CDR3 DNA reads TGTGCCAGCAGCCACAAATTCGGGGACTGTAGGGATTGTGAGCAGTTCTTC. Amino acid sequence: CASSHKFGDCRDCEQFF.

The DNA of the CDR3 is TGCAGCGTTGCGATCGCAACAACTTTCTTT. Its translation is CSVAIATTFF. V is TRBV29-1 and J is TRBJ1-1; D is undetermined. V lost 4 bases, J lost 12 bases, and 12 bases lay in between. Germline V CDR1 and CDR2: SQVTM, ANQGSEA. The CDR3 covers 10 residues.

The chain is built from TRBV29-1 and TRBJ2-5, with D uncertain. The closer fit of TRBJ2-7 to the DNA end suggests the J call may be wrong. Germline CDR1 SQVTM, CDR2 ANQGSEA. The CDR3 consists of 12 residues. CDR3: CSASTAYDEQYF. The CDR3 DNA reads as TGCAGCGCCTCGACGGCTTATGACGAGCAGTACTTC.

The CDR3 spells CASSSPGDGGDPRTDTQYF. CDR3 nucleotide sequence: TGTGCCAGCAGTTCGCCTGGGGACGGGGGGGACCCCCGCACAGATACGCAGTATTTT. The V call is TRBV12-3 or TRBV12-4, the J call TRBJ2-3, with 8 nucleotides matching TRBD2. J gave up 1 base and V 4 bases, and 16 bases lay outside the gene matches. CDR3 length: 19 amino acids.

This CDR3 is CASRDRAKNIQYF. The CDR3 DNA reads as TGTGCCAGCAGGGACAGGGCCAAAAACATTCAGTACTTC. This chain uses TRBV12-3 or TRBV12-4 with TRBJ2-4, with TRBD1 matching 7 bases. There are 13 residues in the CDR3. With 6 bases clipped from V and 1 base from J, the junction kept 0 bases outside the gene matches.